A single sample gave rise to the 16 T cell receptor beta chains below, sequenced in a study of blood T cell repertoires in COVID-19. Method: immunoSEQ multiplex PCR; TCRdb's copy keeps in-frame clones and lacks some. The table lists fewer than 300,000 clones, 87% of them singletons, with roughly 1.6% in the top ten. Source material: peripheral blood. These receptors originate from a woman aged 40-49 years who had recovered from COVID-19.

The count of this clone is one. This chain joins TRBV7-9 and TRBJ1-2, with TRBD1 as a possible D gene (6 bases). V was shortened by 0 bases and J by 5 bases, with 13 bases between the two germline ends. Germline-derived CDR1 and CDR2 are SEHNR and FQNEAQ (reference sequence). The CDR3 is 15 residues long. The CDR3 region is CASSLARSGVYGYTF. CDR3 nucleotides: TGTGCCAGCAGCTTAGCCCGTTCAGGGGTATATGGCTACACCTTC.

The chain couples TRBV12-1 to TRBJ1-6; the D call of TRBD1 is as the table states it, not checked on the DNA. TRBV12-1 is a pseudogene segment. The CDR3 has 16 amino acids. CDR3 in amino acids: CASSFSCRDNLSPLHF. CDR3 nucleotides: TGTGCCAGCAGCTTCTCCTGCCGGGACAATTTATCACCCCTCCACTTT.

The rearrangement links TRBV6-5 to TRBJ1-1; no firm D call. The CDR3 length is 14 residues. CDR1 and CDR2 from the germline V gene are MNHEY and SVGAGI. The V end lost 5 bases, the J end lost 4 bases, and 14 bases lay between the germline ends. The CDR3 DNA is TGTGCCAGCAGTACTGGGCTTTTAGGCACTGAAGCTTTCTTT. Amino acid sequence: CASSTGLLGTEAFF.

The CDR3 spells CASSSGVAGGEETQYF. In nucleotides, the CDR3 is TGCGCCAGCAGCTCTGGCGTAGCGGGGGGTGAAGAGACCCAGTACTTC. This sequence joins TRBV5-1 and TRBJ2-5, with 10 bases identical to TRBD2. In germline, CDR1 is SGHRS, CDR2 YFSETQ. The ends lost 3 bases at V and 3 bases at J; junction bases unmatched: 8. This CDR3 comprises 16 residues.

In its sample, this clone was seen once. The gene calls are TRBV9 and TRBJ2-5; D unresolved. Germline-derived CDR1 and CDR2 are SGDLS and YYNGEE. This CDR3 is built from 14 residues. V was pared by 0 bases and J by 1 base, with 7 bases between. This CDR3 reads CASSVGHAQETQYF. The CDR3 DNA follows: TGTGCCAGCAGCGTAGGGCACGCCCAAGAGACCCAGTACTTC.

The chain has TRBV29-1 and TRBJ2-2, with TRBD1 matching over 7 bases. This CDR3 is 12 amino acids long. Germline assignment: CDR1 SQVTM and CDR2 ANQGSEA. Trimming at V came to 6 bases and at J to 8 bases, leaving 6 bases not matched to a gene. The CDR3 sequence is CSVNRGAGELFF. The CDR3, as DNA: TGCAGCGTCAACAGGGGTGCAGGGGAGCTGTTTTTT.

The chain is built from TRBV5-5 and TRBJ1-1, with a possible D match to TRBD1 (6 bases). Germline V gene sequence: CDR1 SGHKS, CDR2 YYEKEE (reference sequence). Trimming shortened V by 2 bases and J by 5 bases, and 10 bases separated the two germline ends. The CDR3 is 13 residues long. DNA of the CDR3: TGTGCCAGCAGCTTCGACAGGTTGACTGAAGCTTTCTTT. Translated, it gives CASSFDRLTEAFF.

The chain employs TRBV6-5 and TRBJ1-3; D is unresolved. The CDR3 consists of 15 residues. Germline V gene data show CDR1 as MNHEY and CDR2 as SVGAGI. Trimming stripped 6 bases from V and 2 bases from J, with 14 bases between. The CDR3: CASSPFPGAGNTIYF. In DNA form, the CDR3 reads TGTGCCAGCAGCCCCTTTCCCGGGGCTGGAAACACCATATATTTT.

V usage is TRBV2 and J usage is TRBJ2-7; unclear D gene. This CDR3 has 12 residues. Germline V gene sequence: CDR1 SNHLY, CDR2 FYNNEI. Trimming removed 8 bases at V and 2 bases at J, with 10 bases between. The CDR3 nucleotides read TGTGCCAGCGGGCTTTCCACCTACGAGCAGTACTTC. Protein sequence: CASGLSTYEQYF.

This clone was counted a few times. J is TRBJ1-2 and V is TRBV19, with 7 bases lining up with TRBD1. The junction had 10 bases not matched to a gene; V was cut back by 1 base and J by 8 bases. The germline gives CDR1 LNHDA, CDR2 SQIVND (reference sequence). The CDR3 is 15 amino acids. The CDR3 sequence: CASSIVPDRWGGYTF. The CDR3 DNA sequence: TGTGCCAGTAGTATAGTGCCGGACAGGTGGGGCGGCTACACCTTC.

V gene TRBV5-5 combines with J gene TRBJ1-6, with a tentative D call TRBD1 (6 bases). CDR3 length: 16 residues. Germline V gene sequence: CDR1 SGHKS, CDR2 YYEKEE (reference sequence). V lost 2 bases, J lost 14 bases, and 23 bases lay in between. The CDR3 loop is CASSFFGRDTSAALHF. The CDR3 region has the DNA TGTGCCAGCAGCTTTTTCGGTCGGGACACCTCCGCCGCCCTCCACTTT.

V usage is TRBV2 and J usage is TRBJ1-1; no clear D. The CDR3 extends over 13 amino acids. Trimming pared 3 bases from V and 5 bases from J, leaving 10 bases between. Germline V gene lookup returns CDR1 SNHLY and CDR2 FYNNEI. In DNA, the CDR3 is TGTGCCAGCAGTGACACGGGTAGGACTGAAGCTTTCTTT. Translated: CASSDTGRTEAFF.

This chain links TRBV27 with TRBJ2-1; 8 positions agree with TRBD1. The CDR3 length is 14 residues. V was pared by 10 bases and J by 0 bases, with 5 bases of the junction left unmatched. The germline V gene has CDR1 MNHEY and CDR2 SMNVEV (reference sequence). CDR3 protein: CATADRDSYNEQFF. The CDR3 nucleotides read TGTGCCACTGCGGACAGGGACTCCTACAATGAGCAGTTCTTC.

The chain recombines TRBV7-8 with TRBJ2-2, with TRBD2 matching 9 bases. This CDR3 region has 18 residues. The ends lost 0 bases at V and 1 base at J; junction bases unmatched: 6. CDR1 is SGHVS, CDR2 FQNEAQ, per germline. DNA for the CDR3: TGTGCCAGCAGCTTAGCGATTAGCGGGGGCCTGAACACCGGGGAGCTGTTTTTT. It codes for CASSLAISGGLNTGELFF.

The CDR3 region has the DNA TGTGCCAGCAGCGTACTAGCGGGGGGGGTCACCGGGGAGCTGTTTTTT. Its protein product is CASSVLAGGVTGELFF. The chain carries TRBV5-4 and TRBJ2-2; 13 positions match TRBD2. The germline CDR1 and CDR2 sequences are SGHNT and YYREEE (reference sequence). There are 16 residues in the CDR3. J was trimmed by 4 bases and V by 4 bases; bases with no gene match: 4.

The chain carries TRBV7-2 and TRBJ2-7; TRBD1 matches at 7 bases. This CDR3 is 14 amino acids long. CDR1 and CDR2 from the germline V gene are SGHTA and FQGNSA. Germline trimming cut 5 bases from V and 2 bases from J; bases unmatched to any gene: 6. As DNA, the CDR3 is TGTGCCAGCAGCACGACAGGGCTCCCCTACGAGCAGTACTTC. This codes for CASSTTGLPYEQYF.